The 6 T cell receptor beta chains reported below all come from one sample, sequenced in a study of vaccination and CD4 T cells after COVID-19. These receptors have no identified antigens. Stated treatment: approximately 11-day PBMC culture with coronavirus spike peptide pools or control peptides (ViraFEST assay). Once obtained from cultured CD4+ T cells, the DNA was sequenced using the Oncomine TCR Beta short-read assay. One entry per CDR3 protein results from TCRdb running MiXCR on the PCR reads. The sample consists of 15,000 to 20,000 distinct CDR3 sequences, approximately 50% of them appearing once. Sequencing used CD4+ T cells from blood, cultured in vitro, obtained before SARS-CoV-2 vaccination. The receptors were gathered from a human donor who had recovered from COVID-19.

The rearrangement links TRBV10-3 to TRBJ2-3, with D tentatively TRBD1 (6 bases). The CDR3 is 15 residues long. V was pared by 6 bases and J by 4 bases, with 17 bases between. CDR1 and CDR2 from the germline V gene are ENHRY and SYGVKD. In DNA, the CDR3 is TGTGCCATCAGGGGGGCGATAGCCCGCTCAGATACGCAGTATTTT. It is translated as CAIRGAIARSDTQYF.

A single count supports this clonotype. The chain uses TRBV30 and TRBJ2-1; weak D call: TRBD1 (5 bases). The V end lost 3 bases, the J end lost 15 bases, and 18 bases lay between the germline ends. CDR3 length: 12 amino acids. Germline values: CDR1 GTSNPN, CDR2 SVGIG (reference sequence). The CDR3 spells CAWRVGPQNPFF. Written as DNA, the CDR3 is TGTGCCTGGAGGGTGGGGCCCCAGAATCCGTTCTTC.

The gene calls are TRBV7-9 and TRBJ2-7; 9 bases match TRBD2. The CDR3 length is 14 residues. V dropped 5 bases and J dropped 3; count of bases not matched to a gene: 5. Germline V gives CDR1 SEHNR, CDR2 FQNEAQ (reference sequence). The CDR3 DNA is TGTGCCAGCAGCCCCCCTAGCGGGGTCTACGAGCAGTACTTC. As protein: CASSPPSGVYEQYF.

The genes are TRBV21-1 and TRBJ2-7. TRBV21-1 is annotated as a pseudogene. There are 15 residues in the CDR3. CDR3 loop: CASSKAKGWAYEQYF. DNA for the CDR3: TGTGCCAGCAGCAAAGCCAAGGGATGGGCCTACGAGCAGTACTTC.

This clonotype was detected only a few times. The chain uses TRBV27 and TRBJ2-2; TRBD2 matches 10 bases. This CDR3 has 19 residues. Germline CDR1 is MNHEY and CDR2 is SMNVEV (reference sequence). The V gene end was trimmed by 5 bases and the J gene end by 6 bases; junction bases not matched to a gene: 18. The CDR3 reads CASSPISGRSLLSPGELFF. CDR3 in DNA: TGTGCCAGCAGTCCTATTAGCGGGAGGTCCCTTCTGAGTCCCGGGGAGCTGTTTTTT.

In its sample, this clonotype was seen once. The CDR3 reads CASSEGARTEAFF. As DNA, the CDR3 is TGTGCCAGCAGTGAGGGGGCGCGAACTGAAGCTTTCTTT. The rearrangement uses TRBV28 and TRBJ1-1; 7 nucleotides match TRBD1. The CDR3 sequence is 13 residues long. Trimming cost V 5 bases and J 5 bases; bases outside gene matches: 5. The germline gives CDR1 MDHEN, CDR2 SYDVKM. The entire variable domain, with the rest obtained from reference TRBV28 and TRBJ1-1, is as follows: DVKVTQSSRYLVKRTGEKVFLECVQDMDHENMFWYRQDPGLGLRLIYFSYDVKMKEKGDIPEGYSVSREKKERFSLILESASTNQTSMYLCASSEGARTEAFFGQGTRLTVV.